Sequencing of this TCR beta chain was carried out in a study of T cell responses to AZD1222 COVID-19 vaccine. Germline V gives CDR1 SGHDN, CDR2 FVKESK. The CDR3 has 15 residues. With 1 base removed from V and 4 bases from J, the gap between germline ends came to 12 bases. Produced via immunoSEQ multiplex PCR; TCRdb's table is partial and in-frame only. The sample has roughly 150,000 clones, over 85% seen once. Study-level findings and limits: Reportedly, close to half of spike-specific TCRs are directed against unmutated variant regions. Baseline antibody screening turned up just six seropositive AZD1222 recipients. Females made up more of the donors, who were largely white British, and clonal diversity may have come out too low. Spike-specific TCR breadth rose after two AZD1222 doses, and depth rose as well.

As concerns this clone: Its specificity is not known.

The rearrangement uses TRBV14 and TRBJ2-3, with D hard to call. Source: peripheral blood, taken on day 0 of AZD1222 vaccination. The sequence derives from an adult in good health. CDR3 sequence reads: CASSQARNAPDTQYF. CDR3 in DNA: TGTGCCAGCAGCCAAGCCAGGAATGCGCCAGATACGCAGTATTTT.